A selection of T cell receptor beta chains follows, all from one sample in a study of blood T cell repertoires in COVID-19. Repertoires were generated with immunoSEQ multiplex PCR, while TCRdb's copy carries only in-frame clones and drops some. The sample lists tens of thousands of clones; about 88% were seen once. The material sequenced was peripheral blood. These receptors all come from a man aged 45-60 years with active COVID-19. Each CDR3 is given with its conserved first and last residue. Each record gives: D gene, J gene, V gene, clone size, CDR3 protein, CDR3 DNA. The D gene is left open where the match is weak. Where a row states a size, it is once, few, many or the class of an expanded clone; other rows omit it.

-	TRBJ1-2	TRBV4-1	few	CASSLQGSSGYTF	TGCGCCAGCAGCCTACAGGGTTCGTCTGGCTACACCTTC
-	TRBJ2-1	TRBV4-3	-	CASSQVGGLGSNEQFF	TGCGCCAGCAGCCAAGTTGGGGGCCTAGGGTCCAATGAGCAGTTCTTC
-	TRBJ1-4	TRBV3-1/TRBV3-2	-	CASSQDTGNEKLFF	TGTGCCAGCAGCCAAGATACTGGTAATGAAAAACTGTTTTTT
TRBD1	TRBJ1-5	TRBV5-4	-	CASSLDRGLQPQHF	TGTGCCAGCAGCCTGGACAGGGGGCTTCAGCCCCAGCATTTT
-	TRBJ1-1	TRBV7-3	-	CASSLMGPMNTEAFF	TGTGCCAGCAGCTTAATGGGGCCCATGAACACTGAAGCTTTCTTT
-	TRBJ1-2	TRBV4-1	-	CASSQNRVSYGYTF	TGCGCCAGCAGCCAAAATCGAGTTAGCTATGGCTACACCTTC
-	TRBJ2-7	TRBV6-4	-	CASRRRTISSYEQYF	TGTGCCAGCAGACGACGAACTATTAGCTCCTACGAGCAGTACTTC
-	TRBJ2-7	TRBV12-3/TRBV12-4	-	CASGPSYEQYF	TGTGCCAGCGGGCCGAGCTACGAGCAGTACTTC
TRBD1	TRBJ2-2	TRBV3-1/TRBV3-2	-	CASSQGVGGAPGRELFF	TGTGCCAGCAGCCAAGGGGTAGGGGGCGCTCCTGGCCGGGAGCTGTTTTTT
TRBD1	TRBJ2-3	TRBV12-3/TRBV12-4	-	CASRRTGDATQYF	TGTGCCAGCAGAAGGACAGGAGACGCTACGCAGTATTTT
-	TRBJ1-2	TRBV7-9	-	CASSLAGGRGVRYTF	TGTGCCAGCAGCTTAGCGGGTGGCAGGGGTGTTCGCTACACCTTC
TRBD1	TRBJ1-1	TRBV4-1	-	CASSQDRGTGVFAEAFF	TGCGCCAGCAGCCAAGATCGAGGGACAGGGGTATTCGCTGAAGCTTTCTTT
-	TRBJ2-2	TRBV11-2	-	CASSSYRDSTGELFF	TGTGCCAGCAGCTCCTACAGGGATAGCACCGGGGAGCTGTTTTTT
TRBD1	TRBJ1-2	TRBV7-2	once	CASSQRTGGLYGYTF	TGTGCCAGCAGCCAGAGGACAGGGGGCCTCTATGGCTACACCTTC
-	TRBJ1-5	TRBV6-5	-	CASRTDRNSNQPQHF	TGTGCCAGCAGAACCGACAGGAATAGCAATCAGCCCCAGCATTTT
-	TRBJ1-1	TRBV4-1	once	CASSRDGNTEAFF	TGCGCCAGCTCCAGGGATGGTAACACTGAAGCTTTCTTT
TRBD1	TRBJ1-2	TRBV19	once	CASSLDRGFYGYTF	TGTGCCAGTAGTTTGGACAGGGGATTCTATGGCTACACCTTC
TRBD2	TRBJ2-5	TRBV5-1	-	CASSRLAANQETQYF	TGCGCCAGCAGCCGACTAGCGGCAAACCAAGAGACCCAGTACTTC
TRBD2	TRBJ2-1	TRBV24-1	-	CATSDRSGGTYNEQFF	TGTGCCACCAGTGATCGTAGCGGGGGGACCTACAATGAGCAGTTCTTC
TRBD1	TRBJ2-6	TRBV27	once	CASSGDRGNAGANVLTF	TGTGCCAGCTCTGGGGACAGGGGAAATGCTGGGGCCAACGTCCTGACTTTC
-	TRBJ2-7	TRBV27	-	CASSFWPGDGNEQYF	TGTGCCAGCAGTTTCTGGCCAGGGGATGGAAACGAGCAGTACTTC
-	TRBJ2-7	TRBV7-2	-	CASSPHPYEQYF	TGTGCCAGCAGCCCCCATCCCTACGAGCAGTACTTC
-	TRBJ2-2	TRBV9	once	CASRGGGSTGTGELFF	TGTGCCAGCAGGGGGGGAGGTAGCACGGGGACCGGGGAGCTGTTTTTT
TRBD1	TRBJ1-1	TRBV6-2/TRBV6-3	-	CASSQDRTEAFF	TGTGCCAGCAGTCAGGACAGGACTGAAGCTTTCTTT
-	TRBJ2-1	TRBV5-1	once	CASSLNSGYNEQFF	TGCGCCAGCAGCTTGAACTCGGGGTACAATGAGCAGTTCTTC
TRBD1	TRBJ1-6	TRBV2	-	CASLGQGSSPLHF	TGTGCCAGCCTGGGACAGGGATCGTCACCCCTCCACTTT
TRBD1	TRBJ2-2	TRBV18	-	CASSHPGQGAVGELFF	TGTGCCAGCTCACACCCGGGACAGGGGGCAGTCGGGGAGCTGTTTTTT
-	TRBJ1-1	TRBV20-1	-	CSALSSPEAFF	TGCAGTGCTTTATCCAGTCCTGAAGCTTTCTTT
-	TRBJ1-2	TRBV7-2	-	CASSYKAQGYGYTF	TGTGCCAGCAGTTATAAAGCCCAGGGGTATGGCTACACCTTC
TRBD2	TRBJ2-5	TRBV5-6	-	CASSYSGEETQYF	TGTGCCAGCAGCTACAGCGGGGAAGAGACCCAGTACTTC
-	TRBJ2-7	TRBV4-3	-	CASSPSIGGAQPEQYF	TGCGCCAGCAGCCCTTCAATAGGGGGGGCGCAACCCGAGCAGTACTTC
TRBD2	TRBJ2-1	TRBV11-3	-	CASSLAGGNEQFF	TGTGCCAGCAGCTTAGCGGGGGGTAATGAGCAGTTCTTC
-	TRBJ1-2	TRBV2	-	CASSPQVGANYGYTF	TGTGCCAGCAGTCCACAGGTTGGGGCTAACTATGGCTACACCTTC
-	TRBJ1-1	TRBV29-1	-	CSVNRGRGYEAFF	TGCAGCGTTAACCGGGGCAGGGGATATGAAGCTTTCTTT